The next 3 T cell receptor beta chains were all read from a single sample in a study of cytomegalovirus exposure and HLA in healthy donors. This table comes from immunoSEQ multiplex PCR, and its TCRdb copy is limited to in-frame clones, with some not included. The sample records more than 95,000 clones, around 94% being singletons. Sequenced input: PBMCs. These receptors were taken from a woman between 18 and 30 years old in good health and CMV-seronegative.

The J gene is TRBJ1-6, the V gene TRBV30; the D gene is possibly TRBD1 (5 bases). Looked up from germline, CDR1 is GTSNPN and CDR2 is SVGIG (reference sequence). V was clipped by 4 bases and J by 5 bases, with 12 bases between them. The CDR3 is 14 residues long. The CDR3 protein is CAWTAGLNNSPLHF. The DNA for the CDR3 is TGTGCCTGGACCGCGGGACTGAATAATTCACCCCTCCACTTT.

The V gene is TRBV4-2, the J gene TRBJ1-1; D is unresolved. The CDR3 covers 13 residues. The ends were cut back, 1 base at V and 0 bases at J, with 3 bases in the middle. Germline V CDR1 and CDR2: LGHNA, YNFKEQ. As DNA, the CDR3 is TGTGCCAGCAGCCAAGTCATGAACACTGAAGCTTTCTTT. Its translation: CASSQVMNTEAFF.

This clone was detected only a few times. The V gene is TRBV2, the J gene TRBJ2-2, with 7 bases matching TRBD1. Germline loops: CDR1 SNHLY, CDR2 FYNNEI. CDR3 length: 15 amino acids. V shed 4 bases, J shed 5 bases, and the junction held 7 bases outside the gene matches. The CDR3 spells CASSVGTGVTGELFF. CDR3 DNA sequence: TGTGCCAGCAGTGTGGGTACAGGGGTTACCGGGGAGCTGTTTTTT.